This T cell receptor (beta chain) was identified during a study of T cells in Graves' hyperthyroidism and ophthalmopathy. Whole-study context: At initial diagnosis, before any treatment had begun, peripheral blood was obtained. Study-level findings and limits: Through a model of 13 V-J features, ophthalmopathy was separated from stable hyperthyroidism.

Researchers amplified the TCR beta CDR3 regions from RNA transcripts. Initially, a first-round RT-PCR of the TCR CDR3 employed the HTBI primer set. TCRdb reprocessed the multiplex PCR reads via MiXCR and lists one record per CDR3 protein. The sample lists over 45,000 distinct CDR3 sequences, roughly 50% seen once, with around an eighth in the top ten. J was trimmed by 5 bases and V by 4 bases; bases with no gene match: 7. Germline CDR1 SGHTA, CDR2 FQGNSA. The CDR3 runs to 15 residues. Notes on this clonotype: Antigen: not known.

The chain links TRBV7-2 to TRBJ2-7; the match to TRBD2 covers 11 bases. The origin of this receptor is a woman in her 30s with Graves' ophthalmopathy. Sequenced: blood. CDR3 DNA sequence: TGTGCCAGCAGCTCCGGACTAGCGGGCTTCGACGAGCAGTACTTC. It yields the protein CASSSGLAGFDEQYF.